These 13 T cell receptor beta chains share one sample of origin, sequenced in a study of liver allograft versus peripheral blood T cells. Study overall: Transplanted livers held T cell receptor repertoires, and these were compared with repertoires in recipients' peripheral blood.

One entry per CDR3 protein results from TCRdb running MiXCR on the reads. The sample has roughly 1,200 distinct CDR3 sequences; 15% to 20% are singletons. The receptor set was obtained from a human patient who had a liver transplant. Some T cells may have originated in the graft donor.

This clonotype is deemed medium-sized. This rearrangement joins TRBV28 to TRBJ1-5, with D possibly being TRBD1 (5 bases). V was clipped by 7 bases and J by 3 bases, with 13 bases between them. Germline CDR1 and CDR2: MDHEN and SYDVKM. The CDR3 loop spans 14 amino acids. CDR3 in amino acids: CASIAGLYNQPQHF. CDR3 in DNA: TGTGCCAGCATTGCAGGGCTCTACAATCAGCCCCAGCATTTT.

This clonotype has at least ten counts. This chain joins TRBV25-1 and TRBJ2-1; possibly TRBD2 for D (5 bases). CDR1 MGHDK and CDR2 SYGVNS come from the germline V gene. This CDR3 spans 11 amino acids. V lost 3 bases, J lost 9 bases, and 6 bases lay in between. CDR3 in amino acids: CASSDGLEQFF. The CDR3 DNA is TGTGCCAGCAGTGACGGACTTGAGCAGTTCTTC.

The sample holds many counts of this clonotype. The genes are TRBV12-3 or TRBV12-4 and TRBJ1-3; no reliable D call. Trimming took off 5 bases at V and 8 bases at J, with 10 bases between the two ends. CDR3 length: 12 residues. This chain's CDR3 is CASSVPRDTIYF. For the CDR3, the DNA is TGTGCCAGCAGTGTACCCCGAGACACCATATATTTT.

This clonotype was seen only once. A far larger clone is just one base off, so this is likely a read error. V usage is TRBV15 and J usage is TRBJ2-5, with 12 bases lining up with TRBD2. This CDR3 comprises 16 residues. V gave up 2 bases and J gave up 11 bases; unmatched junction bases: 12. Germline-derived CDR1 and CDR2 are LNHNV and YYDKDF (reference sequence). The CDR3 here is CATSRTLAGGDNEQYF. The CDR3 region has the DNA TGTGCCACCAGCAGAACACTAGCGGGGGGTGATAATGAGCAGTACTTC.

With regard to this clonotype: This sequence is one base from a far larger clone and is likely a read error. The rearrangement links TRBV27 to TRBJ2-7; D may be TRBD2 (6 bases). V dropped 6 bases and J dropped 6 bases, with 9 bases sitting between them. The length of the CDR3 is 11 residues. From germline, CDR1 is MNHEY and CDR2 SMNVEV (reference sequence). The chain's CDR3 is CASSQGGEQYF. CDR3 sequence (DNA): TGTGCCAGCAGCCAGGGAGGCGAGCAGTACTTC.

Judged by abundance, this clonotype is medium-sized. The chain links TRBV9 to TRBJ2-7, with 7 positions matching TRBD1. Unmatched junction bases numbered 3, after V lost 0 bases and J lost 3 bases. This CDR3 is built from 14 residues. Looked up from germline, CDR1 is SGDLS and CDR2 is YYNGEE. CDR3 in amino acids: CASSVDRGFYEQYF. CDR3 DNA sequence: TGTGCCAGCAGCGTAGACAGGGGCTTCTACGAGCAGTACTTC.

This clonotype was observed at least ten times. The chain has TRBV27 and TRBJ2-3; the D gene is possibly TRBD2 (7 bases). Trimming took off 3 bases at V and 1 base at J, with 14 bases between the two ends. The CDR3 contains 16 residues. Germline V gene lookup returns CDR1 MNHEY and CDR2 SMNVEV (reference sequence). The CDR3 protein is CASSFEGGAGTDTQYF. The CDR3 coding sequence is TGTGCCAGCAGTTTTGAAGGGGGGGCCGGCACAGATACGCAGTATTTT.

This sequence joins TRBV4-1 and TRBJ2-3, with D perhaps TRBD2 (6 bases). In germline, CDR1 is MGHRA, CDR2 YSYEKL. The CDR3 sequence is 14 residues long. V was pared by 1 base and J by 3 bases, with 8 bases between. The CDR3 DNA follows: TGCGCCAGCAGCCAAGCCCTAGCGACAGATACGCAGTATTTT. It translates to CASSQALATDTQYF.

A word on this clonotype: A single base is all that separates this from a far larger clone, so a read error is likely. No conserved phenylalanine or tryptophan is present at the end of the CDR3, so a read error is the likely explanation. V and J are TRBV6-5 and TRBJ2-1, with 9 bases aligning to TRBD1. The germline CDR1 and CDR2 sequences are MNHEY and SVGAGI. This CDR3 spans 15 amino acids. V was clipped by 6 bases and J by 6 bases; unmatched bases: 9. For the CDR3, the DNA is TGTGCCAGCAGCTTCGCACAGGGGGCGCTCAATGAGCAGTTCCTC. Protein sequence: CASSFAQGALNEQFL.

To note about this clonotype: This likely stems from a read error, as it lies one base from a far larger clone. The CDR3 coding sequence is TGTGCCAGCAGTTACGTTGGAATCCCCCAATACGAGCAGTTCTTC. Its protein product is CASSYVGIPQYEQFF. The V call is TRBV6-5, the J call TRBJ1-2, with D uncertain. The J call may be mistaken, given a closer DNA end match to TRBJ2-1. The CDR3 extends over 15 amino acids. The germline gives CDR1 MNHEY, CDR2 SVGAGI.

Regarding this clonotype: A much larger clone lies one base from this, so it may be a read error. This chain uses TRBV5-4 with TRBJ2-3, with D possibly matching TRBD1 (6 bases). Germline CDR1 reads SGHNT; CDR2 reads YYREEE (reference sequence). The CDR3 is made up of 18 amino acids. V shed 0 bases and J shed 2 bases, with 19 bases lying between them. Here the CDR3 DNA reads TGTGCCAGCAGCTTGGGGGGGTGGACAGAGGCCCACACAGATACGCAGTATTTT. It codes for CASSLGGWTEAHTDTQYF.

The sample holds many counts of this clonotype. The rearrangement uses TRBV18 and TRBJ2-3; the D call may be TRBD1 or TRBD2 (6 bases each). Trimming removed 3 bases at V and 0 bases at J, with 19 bases between. This CDR3 spans 18 amino acids. CDR1 is KGHSH, CDR2 LQKENI, per germline. The CDR3 bases are TGTGCCAGCTCACCGGCGCTCGGAGGGGGGACTAGCACAGATACGCAGTATTTT. It specifies CASSPALGGGTSTDTQYF.

This clonotype is deemed medium-sized. V and J are TRBV15 and TRBJ2-7; D is tentatively TRBD1 or TRBD2 (6 bases each). Trimming removed 3 bases at V and 0 bases at J, with 21 bases between. CDR1 and CDR2 from the germline V gene are LNHNV and YYDKDF (reference sequence). The CDR3 is 18 residues long. CDR3 amino acids: CATSRGTGAFLSSYEQYF. DNA of the CDR3: TGTGCCACCAGCAGGGGAACGGGGGCTTTTCTGAGCTCCTACGAGCAGTACTTC.